The table lists the clone carrying this T cell receptor beta chain with many counts. No antigen is known for it. Germline CDR1 is SGHRS and CDR2 is YFSETQ. V was clipped by 9 bases and J by 4 bases, with 5 bases between them. The CDR3 has 11 amino acids. Listed TCR primers, together with previously described methods, were used for the bulk TCR libraries. TCRdb re-analysed the PCR reads in MiXCR, keeping a single row per CDR3 protein. The table has more than 300,000 distinct CDR3 sequences, 20% to 25% seen once. This record belongs to a study of molecular identifiers for immune sequencing clone quantification. Points from the study as a whole: Clones of above 20 RNA copies carried over 99% of effector molecules; in naive cells they carried under 1%.

The sequenced material came from naive CD8+ T cells from blood, with Jurkat cell RNA spiked in. Described subset: FACS-sorted CD8+CD4-CCR7+CD45RA+ naive T cells. V is TRBV5-1 and J is TRBJ2-6; D remains ambiguous. The TCR originated in a human donor in good health. Some libraries in this study had Jurkat cell RNA spiked in. CDR3 in amino acids: CANRGANVLTF. CDR3 nucleotide sequence: TGCGCCAACCGCGGGGCCAACGTCCTGACTTTC. Looking up the rest from reference TRBV5-1 and TRBJ2-6 gives the full variable domain: KAGVTQTPRYLIKTRGQQVTLSCSPISGHRSVSWYQQTPGQGLQFLFEYFSETQRNKGNFPGRFSGRQFSNSRSEMNVSTLELGDSALYLCANRGANVLTFGAGSRLTVL.